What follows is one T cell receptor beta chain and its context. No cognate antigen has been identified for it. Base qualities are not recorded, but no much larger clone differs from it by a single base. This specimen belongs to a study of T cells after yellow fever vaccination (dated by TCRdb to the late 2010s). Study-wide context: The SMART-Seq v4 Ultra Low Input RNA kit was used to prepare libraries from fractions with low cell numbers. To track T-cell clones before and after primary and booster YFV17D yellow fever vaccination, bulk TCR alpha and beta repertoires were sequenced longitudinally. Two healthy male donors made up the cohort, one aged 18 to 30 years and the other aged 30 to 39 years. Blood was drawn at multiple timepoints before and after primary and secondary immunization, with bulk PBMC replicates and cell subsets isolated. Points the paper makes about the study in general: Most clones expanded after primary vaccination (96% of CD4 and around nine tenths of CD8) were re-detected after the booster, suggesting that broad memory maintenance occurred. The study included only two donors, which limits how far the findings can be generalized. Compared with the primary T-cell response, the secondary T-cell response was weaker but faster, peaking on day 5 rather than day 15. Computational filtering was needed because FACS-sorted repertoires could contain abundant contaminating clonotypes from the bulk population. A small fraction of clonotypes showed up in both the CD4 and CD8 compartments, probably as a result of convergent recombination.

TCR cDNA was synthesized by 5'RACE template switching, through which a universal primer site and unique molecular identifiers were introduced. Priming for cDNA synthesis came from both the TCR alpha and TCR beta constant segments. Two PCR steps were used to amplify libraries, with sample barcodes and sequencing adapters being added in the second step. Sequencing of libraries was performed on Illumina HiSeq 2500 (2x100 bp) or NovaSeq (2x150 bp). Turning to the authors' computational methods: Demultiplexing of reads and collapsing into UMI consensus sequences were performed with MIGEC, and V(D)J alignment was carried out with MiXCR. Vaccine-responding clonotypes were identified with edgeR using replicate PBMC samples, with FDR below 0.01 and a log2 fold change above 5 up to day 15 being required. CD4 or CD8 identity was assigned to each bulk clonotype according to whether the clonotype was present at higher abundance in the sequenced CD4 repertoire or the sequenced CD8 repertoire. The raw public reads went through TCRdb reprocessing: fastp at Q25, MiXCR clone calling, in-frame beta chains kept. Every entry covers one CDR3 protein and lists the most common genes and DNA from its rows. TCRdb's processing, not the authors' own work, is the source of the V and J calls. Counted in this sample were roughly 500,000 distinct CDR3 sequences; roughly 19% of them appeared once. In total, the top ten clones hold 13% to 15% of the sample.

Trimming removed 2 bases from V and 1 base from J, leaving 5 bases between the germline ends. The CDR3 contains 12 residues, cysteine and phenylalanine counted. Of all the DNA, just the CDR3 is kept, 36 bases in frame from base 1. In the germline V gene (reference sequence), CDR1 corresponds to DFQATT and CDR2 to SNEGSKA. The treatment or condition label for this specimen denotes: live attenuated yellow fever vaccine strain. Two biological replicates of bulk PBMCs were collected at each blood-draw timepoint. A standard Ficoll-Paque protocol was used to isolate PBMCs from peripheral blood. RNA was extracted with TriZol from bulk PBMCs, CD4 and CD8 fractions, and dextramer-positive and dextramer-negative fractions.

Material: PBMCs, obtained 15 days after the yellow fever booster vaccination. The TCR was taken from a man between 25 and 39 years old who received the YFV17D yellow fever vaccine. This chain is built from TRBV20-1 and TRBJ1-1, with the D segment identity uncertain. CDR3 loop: CSARLQNTEAFF. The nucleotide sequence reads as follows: TGCAGTGCTAGACTTCAGAACACTGAAGCTTTCTTT.